These 23 T cell receptor beta chains came from one sample sequenced in a study of spatial heterogeneity in lung cancer. Time point reported: sample taken at primary tumor resection. Researchers sequenced whole RNA taken from tumor, nontumor lung or frozen PBMC without sorting. TCRdb analysed the 5' RACE reads with MiXCR anew, one entry per CDR3 protein. The sample lists more than 20,000 distinct CDR3 sequences; about 13% were seen once. The source was PBMCs, collected at surgery. Receptors were obtained from a female donor with early-stage non-small cell lung cancer.

This clonotype has at least ten counts. This chain links TRBV19 with TRBJ2-1; D remains unclear. CDR1 LNHDA and CDR2 SQIVND come from the germline V gene (reference sequence). This CDR3 contains 15 residues. The V end lost 1 base, the J end lost 2 bases, and 9 bases lay between the germline ends. Here the CDR3 reads CASSIGPDTYNEQFF. The CDR3 coding sequence is TGTGCCAGTAGTATAGGCCCCGACACCTACAATGAGCAGTTCTTC.

In its sample, this clonotype was seen many times. The chain carries TRBV5-1 and TRBJ1-6, with D possibly matching TRBD1 (5 bases). The V and J ends lost 1 base and 6 bases respectively, with 11 bases between them. CDR1 is SGHRS, CDR2 YFSETQ, per germline. The CDR3 is 15 amino acids. CDR3 nucleotide sequence: TGCGCCAGCAGCTTGTACCGGGACGTTAATTCACCCCTCCACTTT. Protein sequence: CASSLYRDVNSPLHF.

The J gene is TRBJ2-1, the V gene TRBV28; no definite D call. The length of the CDR3 is 15 residues. The germline gives CDR1 MDHEN, CDR2 SYDVKM. V was trimmed by 3 bases and J by 0 bases, leaving 9 bases between them. The CDR3: CASSFLGSSYNEQFF. CDR3 in DNA: TGTGCCAGCAGTTTTCTGGGAAGCTCCTACAATGAGCAGTTCTTC.

Many counts were recorded for this clonotype. The J gene is TRBJ2-7, the V gene TRBV13; D not certain. The CDR3 is made up of 12 amino acids. Between the trimmed V and J ends, which lost 1 base and 6 bases, there was a span of 7 bases. Germline CDR1 reads PRHDT; CDR2 reads FYEKMQ (reference sequence). DNA for the CDR3: TGTGCCAGCAGCTTAGACAGCCTCGAGCAGTACTTC. Encoded protein: CASSLDSLEQYF.

This clonotype was counted at least ten times. The V and J genes are TRBV27 and TRBJ1-2; no firm D call. Trimming pared 6 bases from V and 7 bases from J, leaving 12 bases between. The CDR3 has 12 amino acids. Germline V gives CDR1 MNHEY, CDR2 SMNVEV (reference sequence). CDR3 sequence: CASRGLGPGYTF. The CDR3 nucleotides are TGTGCCAGCAGGGGGTTGGGTCCTGGCTACACCTTC.

This clonotype has at least ten counts. The rearrangement joins TRBV6-5 to TRBJ2-1; 8 nucleotides line up with TRBD2. This CDR3 has 16 amino acids. The V and J ends lost 0 bases and 4 bases, in that order; junction bases with no gene match: 5. CDR1 is MNHEY, CDR2 SVGAGI, per germline. The CDR3 is CASSYSSGGGYNEQFF. As DNA, the CDR3 is TGTGCCAGCAGTTACTCGAGCGGGGGAGGATACAATGAGCAGTTCTTC.

This clonotype was found many times. The rearrangement links TRBV28 to TRBJ2-7; D is unclear. V lost 7 bases and J 5 bases, leaving 9 bases between the germline ends. This CDR3 is 11 amino acids long. Germline V gene lookup returns CDR1 MDHEN and CDR2 SYDVKM. In DNA form, the CDR3 reads TGTGCCAGCACACATGGCCACGAGCAGTACGTC. Its protein is CASTHGHEQYV.

This clonotype was picked up many times. The V and J genes are TRBV28 and TRBJ1-1, with 7 bases fitting TRBD1. The trim removed 4 bases at V and 4 bases at J, leaving 3 bases unmatched. CDR3 length equals 13 residues. Germline CDR1 is MDHEN and CDR2 is SYDVKM. The CDR3 region is CASSSGQVTEAFF. DNA for the CDR3: TGTGCCAGCAGTTCCGGACAGGTCACTGAAGCTTTCTTT.

Turning to this clonotype: It may be a read error: a sequence one base away is much more abundant. DNA of the CDR3: TGTGCCAGCAGTTTAGGGTACTTAGCGGGACCAGATACGCAGTATTTT. Protein product: CASSLGYLAGPDTQYF. The J gene is TRBJ2-3, the V gene TRBV28, with 8 bases lining up with TRBD2. This CDR3 region has 16 residues. Germline assignment: CDR1 MDHEN and CDR2 SYDVKM. Trimming at V came to 2 bases and at J to 4 bases, leaving 8 bases not matched to a gene.

In its sample, this clonotype was seen many times. The rearrangement uses TRBV7-2 and TRBJ2-1; D is ambiguous. This CDR3 has 11 residues. Trimming removed 5 bases from V and 7 bases from J, with 6 bases in between. The V gene's germline CDR1 is SGHTA and CDR2 FQGNSA. CDR3 sequence (DNA): TGTGCCAGCAGCGAATGGAATGAGCAGTTCTTC. Translation: CASSEWNEQFF.

To note about this clonotype: A much larger clonotype is one base distant, so this may be a read error. The chain links TRBV29-1 to TRBJ2-5; TRBD1 matches at 7 bases. With V trimmed by 2 bases and J by 7 bases, 10 bases remained unmatched. Germline loops: CDR1 SQVTM, CDR2 ANQGSEA. The CDR3 covers 14 residues. The CDR3 loop reads CSVENKQGSVTQYF. The CDR3 coding sequence is TGCAGCGTTGAAAACAAACAGGGGTCTGTGACCCAGTACTTC.

This clonotype has at least ten counts. The V gene is TRBV2, the J gene TRBJ1-2; unclear D gene. In germline, CDR1 is SNHLY, CDR2 FYNNEI. Deletions cut 7 bases from V and 4 bases from J, with 13 bases between. CDR3 length equals 13 residues. CDR3 DNA sequence: TGTGCCAGCAATAGTATAGGGAGCTATGGCTACACCTTC. Translating it yields CASNSIGSYGYTF. Combining the CDR3 with reference TRBV2 and TRBJ1-2 gives the whole variable domain EPEVTQTPSHQVTQMGQEVILRCVPISNHLYFYWYRQILGQKVEFLVSFYNNEISEKSEIFDDQFSVERPDGSNFTLKIRSTKLEDSAMYFCASNSIGSYGYTFGSGTRLTVV.

In its sample, this clonotype was seen a few times. The V gene is TRBV20-1, the J gene TRBJ1-1, with no clear D. The V and J ends lost 0 bases and 0 bases respectively, with 2 bases between them. Germline CDR1 DFQATT, CDR2 SNEGSKA (reference sequence). This CDR3 contains 12 residues. The CDR3 loop reads CSARDLNTEAFF. The CDR3 DNA is TGCAGTGCTAGAGACCTGAACACTGAAGCTTTCTTT.

This chain connects TRBV5-1 to TRBJ2-2; D gene unclear. CDR3 length: 12 residues. CDR1 SGHRS and CDR2 YFSETQ come from the germline V gene. Trimming removed 6 bases at V and 3 bases at J, with 6 bases between. Here the CDR3 DNA reads TGCGCCAGCAACCTTGACACCGGGGAGCTGTTTTTT. As protein: CASNLDTGELFF. Based on the CDR3 plus reference TRBV5-1 and TRBJ2-2, the full variable domain is KAGVTQTPRYLIKTRGQQVTLSCSPISGHRSVSWYQQTPGQGLQFLFEYFSETQRNKGNFPGRFSGRQFSNSRSEMNVSTLELGDSALYLCASNLDTGELFFGEGSRLTVL.

This clonotype was observed a handful of times. The chain employs TRBV27 and TRBJ1-2; no clear D gene. The ends were cut back, 8 bases at V and 7 bases at J, with 17 bases in the middle. The CDR3 consists of 13 residues. Germline CDR1 reads MNHEY; CDR2 reads SMNVEV (reference sequence). The CDR3 DNA follows: TGTGCCAGCGGAACCCCCAAACAGTCTGGCTACACCTTC. Translation: CASGTPKQSGYTF.

At least ten counts were recorded for this clonotype. The CDR3 is CASSPRQGTITEAFF. As DNA, the CDR3 is TGTGCCAGCAGCCCTAGACAGGGGACTATCACTGAAGCTTTCTTT. The chain combines TRBV3-1 with TRBJ1-1; TRBD1 matches 8 bases. The CDR3 spans 15 residues. Germline assignment: CDR1 LGHDT and CDR2 YNNKEL (reference sequence). V shed 4 bases and J 4 bases; nucleotides not matched to a gene: 8.

The chain uses TRBV5-1 and TRBJ2-5; D is unclear. Per the germline V gene, CDR1 is SGHRS and CDR2 is YFSETQ. Deletions cut 2 bases from V and 5 bases from J, with 10 bases between. The CDR3 runs 13 residues. Written as DNA, the CDR3 is TGCGCCAGCAGCTTCTCCCAATGGGAGACCCAGTACTTC. This encodes CASSFSQWETQYF. Filled out from reference TRBV5-1 and TRBJ2-5, the complete variable domain reads KAGVTQTPRYLIKTRGQQVTLSCSPISGHRSVSWYQQTPGQGLQFLFEYFSETQRNKGNFPGRFSGRQFSNSRSEMNVSTLELGDSALYLCASSFSQWETQYFGPGTRLLVL.

This clonotype was observed a handful of times. The J gene is TRBJ2-3, the V gene TRBV10-2; possibly TRBD2 for D (6 bases). The CDR3 covers 14 residues. Trimming left V 2 bases short and J 5 bases short, with 11 bases between. CDR1 is WSHSY, CDR2 SAAADI, per germline. The CDR3 DNA follows: TGCGCCAGCAGTGAGGCGACTAGAGGAGATACGCAGTATTTT. Amino acids: CASSEATRGDTQYF.

There are many counts of this clonotype. The CDR3 DNA follows: TGTGCCAGCAGCTTCAGCGGGGGGCCCCAGCATTTT. Translated: CASSFSGGPQHF. This rearrangement joins TRBV5-6 to TRBJ1-5; TRBD1 is a possible D gene (5 bases). CDR1 is SGHDT, CDR2 YYEEEE, per germline. This CDR3 has 12 amino acids. V dropped 2 bases and J dropped 9 bases, with 9 bases sitting between them.

The chain links TRBV29-1 to TRBJ2-5, with D tentatively TRBD1 (6 bases). The CDR3 has 13 amino acids. Germline values: CDR1 SQVTM, CDR2 ANQGSEA. Trimming removed 7 bases from V and 2 bases from J, with 14 bases in between. The CDR3 protein is CSALQGRQETQYF. The DNA for the CDR3 is TGCAGCGCCCTACAGGGACGTCAAGAGACCCAGTACTTC.

This clonotype occurred many times. This chain links TRBV7-3 with TRBJ1-2; TRBD1 is a possible D gene (5 bases). The CDR3 runs 14 residues. CDR1 is SGHTA, CDR2 FQGTGA, per germline. Trimming took 4 bases from V and 0 from J, leaving 9 bases between them. The CDR3 bases are TGTGCCAGCAGCTCGGGACCCTCTAACTATGGCTACACCTTC. It specifies CASSSGPSNYGYTF. Together with reference TRBV7-3 and TRBJ1-2, the CDR3 gives the full variable domain: GAGVSQTPSNKVTEKGKYVELRCDPISGHTALYWYRQSLGQGPEFLIYFQGTGAADDSGLPNDRFFAVRPEGSVSTLKIQRTERGDSAVYLCASSSGPSNYGYTFGSGTRLTVV.

With regard to this clonotype: Just one base apart from a much larger clone, this may be a read error. This chain connects TRBV4-2 to TRBJ2-4, with 11 bases aligning to TRBD2. Germline trimming cut 1 base from V and 2 bases from J; bases unmatched to any gene: 13. The germline CDR1 and CDR2 sequences are LGHNA and YNFKEQ. This CDR3 contains 20 residues. The DNA for the CDR3 is TGTGCCAGCAGCCAAGGGTTGGGGACTAGCGGAACAGAAACCAAAAACATTCAGTACTTC. This translates into CASSQGLGTSGTETKNIQYF.

Many counts were recorded for this clonotype. The chain couples TRBV6-1 to TRBJ2-7, with 9 bases matching TRBD1. V lost 8 bases, J lost 5 bases, and 7 bases stayed unmatched. CDR3 length: 13 amino acids. The germline V gene has CDR1 MNHNS and CDR2 SASEGT. This chain's CDR3 is CASRGQGLDEQYF. The DNA for the CDR3 is TGTGCCAGCCGAGGACAGGGGTTGGACGAGCAGTACTTC.